The next 18 T cell receptor beta chains were all read from a single sample in a study of OX40 agonist ivuxolimab in advanced cancers. Clones were read by immunoSEQ multiplex PCR, and TCRdb kept only the in-frame ones, dropping some. The table lists some 83,000 clones, 80% to 90% of them singletons. Here the sequenced sample was CD4+ or CD8+ T cells sorted from blood, taken in a trial of the OX40 agonist ivuxolimab. The receptors were gathered from an adult with an advanced solid tumor such as melanoma, head and neck, liver or kidney cancer.

The chain recombines TRBV14 with TRBJ2-1; the D is unclear. V lost 2 bases and J 2 bases, leaving 13 bases between the germline ends. The CDR3 contains 16 residues. Germline values: CDR1 SGHDN, CDR2 FVKESK. Written as DNA, the CDR3 is TGTGCCAGCAGCCAACTTCGGGCCGCCACCTACAATGAGCAGTTCTTC. It codes for CASSQLRAATYNEQFF.

The gene calls are TRBV6-1 and TRBJ1-1; no definite D call. This CDR3 has 14 residues. The V gene lost 5 bases and the J gene lost 6 bases, with 16 bases spanning the gap. Germline V gene data show CDR1 as MNHNS and CDR2 as SASEGT. In nucleotides, the CDR3 is TGTGCCAGCAGTCGGACCGCTATCGGCTCTGAAGCTTTCTTT. This sequence encodes CASSRTAIGSEAFF.

The genes are TRBV7-9 and TRBJ2-1; D is ambiguous. The CDR3 covers 14 residues. Trimming removed 5 bases at V and 4 bases at J, with 12 bases between. Per germline, CDR1 SEHNR and CDR2 FQNEAQ (reference sequence). CDR3 in amino acids: CASSARTAYNEQFF. The CDR3 DNA is TGTGCCAGCAGCGCTCGGACCGCGTACAATGAGCAGTTCTTC.

The chain combines TRBV11-3 with TRBJ2-1; no clear D gene. The germline V and J ends were trimmed by 2 bases and 9 bases, with 23 bases remaining between them. Germline-derived CDR1 and CDR2 are SGHNT and YENEEA. There are 17 residues in the CDR3. In DNA form, the CDR3 reads TGTGCCAGCAGCTTAAGGTGGGTTCGTGGGTGGGATAGTGAGCAGTTCTTC. It translates to CASSLRWVRGWDSEQFF.

V is TRBV4-2 and J is TRBJ1-5; D possibly corresponds to TRBD1 (5 bases). The length of the CDR3 is 15 residues. Germline V gene sequence: CDR1 LGHNA, CDR2 YNFKEQ. V was clipped by 3 bases and J by 6 bases, with 15 bases between them. CDR3 sequence: CASSQIRTNPQPQHF. CDR3 nucleotide sequence: TGTGCCAGCAGCCAGATTAGGACAAACCCTCAGCCCCAGCATTTT.

This clone occurred once. The chain couples TRBV7-2 to TRBJ2-3; D perhaps matches TRBD1 (5 bases). Trimming shortened V by 1 base and J by 1 base, and 9 bases separated the two germline ends. Germline V gene sequence: CDR1 SGHTA, CDR2 FQGNSA. This CDR3 has 15 amino acids. The CDR3 region is CASSLEGVGTDTQYF. CDR3 DNA: TGTGCCAGCAGCTTAGAAGGGGTTGGCACAGATACGCAGTATTTT.

The chain has TRBV5-8 and TRBJ1-5, with D uncertain. Germline V CDR1 and CDR2: SGHTS, YDEGEE. The V gene lost 2 bases and the J gene lost 4 bases, with 10 bases spanning the gap. The CDR3 contains 14 residues. This CDR3 reads CASSLDPDNQPQHF. DNA of the CDR3: TGTGCCAGCAGCTTAGACCCAGATAATCAGCCCCAGCATTTT.

This clone was detected a few times. V and J are TRBV18 and TRBJ2-7; D might be TRBD2 (7 bases). The ends were cut back, 2 bases at V and 2 bases at J, with 28 bases in the middle. Germline assignment: CDR1 KGHSH and CDR2 LQKENI. The CDR3 has 20 amino acids. The CDR3: CASSPSPYRDGGKLTYEQYF. CDR3 nucleotide sequence: TGTGCCAGCTCACCATCCCCTTACAGGGACGGGGGGAAGTTAACCTACGAGCAGTACTTC. Combining the CDR3 with reference TRBV18 and TRBJ2-7 gives the whole variable domain NAGVMQNPRHLVRRRGQEARLRCSPMKGHSHVYWYRQLPEEGLKFMVYLQKENIIDESGMPKERFSAEFPKEGPSILRIQQVVRGDSAAYFCASSPSPYRDGGKLTYEQYFGPGTRLTVT.

The gene calls are TRBV2 and TRBJ2-1; D ambiguous. Trimming stripped 6 bases from V and 2 bases from J, with 8 bases between. The germline gives CDR1 SNHLY, CDR2 FYNNEI. This CDR3 contains 13 residues. The CDR3 is CASSVTTYNEQFF. The CDR3 coding sequence is TGTGCCAGCAGCGTAACCACCTACAATGAGCAGTTCTTC.

This chain uses TRBV6-5 with TRBJ2-3; 9 positions match TRBD1. The germline V gene has CDR1 MNHEY and CDR2 SVGAGI. V was clipped by 1 base and J by 5 bases; unmatched bases: 1. The CDR3 loop spans 14 amino acids. Here the CDR3 DNA reads TGTGCCAGCAGTTACTGGGGACAGGGAGATACGCAGTATTTT. It codes for CASSYWGQGDTQYF.

The chain recombines TRBV27 with TRBJ1-1, with 8 bases lining up with TRBD1. This CDR3 region has 13 residues. The junction had 3 bases not matched to a gene; V was cut back by 4 bases and J by 5 bases. Germline-derived CDR1 and CDR2 are MNHEY and SMNVEV (reference sequence). The CDR3 coding sequence is TGTGCCAGCAGTTCGAACAGGGGGACTGAAGCTTTCTTT. Translation gives CASSSNRGTEAFF.

Only a few counts were recorded for this clone. V is TRBV27 and J is TRBJ2-2; TRBD2 is a possible D gene (5 bases). The CDR3 length is 16 residues. V was clipped by 4 bases and J by 1 base, with 13 bases between them. The germline V gene has CDR1 MNHEY and CDR2 SMNVEV (reference sequence). DNA for the CDR3: TGTGCCAGCAGTTCCCGGGCTAGCAGGAACACCGGGGAGCTGTTTTTT. Protein sequence: CASSSRASRNTGELFF.

The chain uses TRBV29-1 and TRBJ2-7; 10 bases are a match to TRBD1. V shed 7 bases and J 3 bases; nucleotides not matched to a gene: 9. CDR3 length: 14 residues. Germline CDR1 and CDR2: SQVTM and ANQGSEA. CDR3 protein: CSAGGTGDDYEQYF. Written as DNA, the CDR3 is TGCAGCGCCGGGGGGACAGGGGACGACTACGAGCAGTACTTC.

This chain connects TRBV19 to TRBJ2-7, with TRBD1 matching 8 bases. Germline V gene sequence: CDR1 LNHDA, CDR2 SQIVND (reference sequence). Trimming at V came to 9 bases and at J to 4 bases, leaving 17 bases not matched to a gene. CDR3 length: 16 amino acids. The CDR3 region is CASRASGTGAYYEQYF. CDR3 bases: TGTGCCAGCCGTGCATCCGGGACAGGTGCATATTACGAGCAGTACTTC.

This chain joins TRBV5-4 and TRBJ2-7; 7 bases fit TRBD2. The CDR3 covers 16 residues. V was clipped by 0 bases and J by 1 base; unmatched bases: 7. Germline V CDR1 and CDR2: SGHNT, YYREEE (reference sequence). The CDR3 coding sequence is TGTGCCAGCAGCTTGGCCTGGGGGGGACGGTCCTACGAGCAGTACTTC. Amino acid sequence: CASSLAWGGRSYEQYF.

The chain combines TRBV19 with TRBJ2-7; TRBD1 matches at 10 bases. The CDR3 length is 14 residues. V trimming: 6 bases; J trimming: 2 bases; junction bases outside the gene matches: 4. The germline V gene has CDR1 LNHDA and CDR2 SQIVND (reference sequence). CDR3 in amino acids: CASSLGQGAYEQYF. Here the CDR3 DNA reads TGTGCCAGTAGCCTTGGACAGGGGGCCTACGAGCAGTACTTC.

The chain has TRBV6-6 and TRBJ1-1; D uncertain. CDR1 and CDR2 (germline): MNHNY, SVGAGI (reference sequence). The CDR3 sequence is 11 residues long. Between the trimmed V and J ends, which lost 4 bases and 1 base, there was a span of 1 base. The CDR3 nucleotides read TGTGCCAGCAGTTGGAACACTGAAGCTTTCTTT. Its translation: CASSWNTEAFF.

The DNA of the CDR3 is TGCGCCAGCGGAACGGGGTACACTGAAGCTTTCTTT. This sequence encodes CASGTGYTEAFF. This sequence joins TRBV5-1 and TRBJ1-1; no definite D call. V was trimmed by 7 bases and J by 3 bases, leaving 10 bases between them. The germline CDR1 and CDR2 sequences are SGHRS and YFSETQ. The CDR3 runs to 12 residues.